The 4 T cell receptor beta chains below come from one sample, sequenced in a study of OX40 agonist ivuxolimab in advanced cancers. TCRdb keeps only in-frame clones here, not all; method: immunoSEQ multiplex PCR. Here the sample spans roughly 46,000 clones, about 91% being singletons. The specimen comprised CD4+ or CD8+ T cells sorted from blood, sampled in a trial of the OX40 agonist ivuxolimab. The origin of the receptors is an adult with an advanced solid tumor such as melanoma, head and neck, liver or kidney cancer.

The chain combines TRBV9 with TRBJ2-1; TRBD2 matches at 10 bases. The V and J ends lost 0 bases and 9 bases, in that order; junction bases with no gene match: 9. Per germline, CDR1 SGDLS and CDR2 YYNGEE. The CDR3 length is 16 residues. This chain's CDR3 is CASSVGVTSGNGEQFF. DNA of the CDR3: TGTGCCAGCAGCGTAGGGGTCACTAGCGGGAATGGTGAGCAGTTCTTC. The full variable domain, rest sourced from reference TRBV9 and TRBJ2-1, is DSGVTQTPKHLITATGQRVTLRCSPRSGDLSVYWYQQSLDQGLQFLIQYYNGEERAKGNILERFSAQQFPDLHSELNLSSLELGDSALYFCASSVGVTSGNGEQFFGPGTRLTVL.

The rearrangement uses TRBV13 and TRBJ2-2; 10 bases map to TRBD1. Germline CDR1 is PRHDT and CDR2 is FYEKMQ (reference sequence). The CDR3 runs 14 residues. The J segment lost 3 bases and the V segment lost 8 bases, leaving 3 bases of the junction unmatched. DNA for the CDR3: TGTGCCAGCCGACAGGGGGCTTACACCGGGGAGCTGTTTTTT. This sequence encodes CASRQGAYTGELFF.

The chain is built from TRBV27 and TRBJ2-1; D might be TRBD1 or TRBD2, each matching 5 bases. The germline gives CDR1 MNHEY, CDR2 SMNVEV (reference sequence). V was trimmed by 10 bases and J by 5 bases, leaving 18 bases between them. The CDR3 has 14 residues. This CDR3 reads CATLGTLPHNEQFF. CDR3 DNA sequence: TGTGCCACCCTAGGGACCTTACCACACAATGAGCAGTTCTTC.

The chain employs TRBV7-9 and TRBJ2-7; D is undetermined. Trimming left V 1 base short and J 7 bases short, with 11 bases between. The CDR3 loop spans 13 amino acids. Germline values: CDR1 SEHNR, CDR2 FQNEAQ (reference sequence). CDR3 bases: TGTGCCAGCAGCTTAGATGTAGGTACAGAGCAGTACGTC. As protein: CASSLDVGTEQYV.